The TCR beta chain described here comes from a study of T cell repertoires in aging, cancer and after chemotherapy. Across the whole study: Patients with glioblastoma brain tumors were sampled before and after temozolomide-based therapy. Approximately 10 million TCR reads were in the whole dataset. Study-wide findings and caveats: Median generation probability rose over the chemotherapy interval in each cancer cohort, suggesting rebound thymic output.

Germline-derived CDR1 and CDR2 are LNHDA and SQIVND (reference sequence). Trimming cost V 7 bases and J 6 bases, with 13 bases left between them. This CDR3 spans 12 amino acids. A mixed TRB-A/B primer pool amplified rearranged TRB by multiplex touch-down PCR. In TCRdb, the multiplex PCR reads were re-called with MiXCR into one record per CDR3 protein. The data show about 6,700 distinct CDR3 sequences, with approximately 49% seen just once and around 2% held by the top ten. With regard to this clonotype: The target antigen is unknown.

Peripheral blood genomic DNA, not sorted cells or RNA, was the template. This receptor was identified in a human donor with a solid tumor. What was sequenced was blood. The genes are TRBV19 and TRBJ2-7, with D hard to call. CDR3 nucleotides: TGTGCCAGTAAAGGTGGCGCGTCCGAGCAGTACTTC. This encodes CASKGGASEQYF.